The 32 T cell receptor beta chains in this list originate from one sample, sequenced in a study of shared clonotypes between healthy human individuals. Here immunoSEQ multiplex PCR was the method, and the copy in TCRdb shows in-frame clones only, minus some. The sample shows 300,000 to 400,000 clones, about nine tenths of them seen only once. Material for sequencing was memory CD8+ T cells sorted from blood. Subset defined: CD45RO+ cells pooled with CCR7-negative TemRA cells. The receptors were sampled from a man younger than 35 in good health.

CDR3 protein: CAFSWGNTGELFF. The DNA of the CDR3 is TGTGCCTTTAGCTGGGGGAACACCGGGGAGCTGTTTTTT. V gene TRBV30 combines with J gene TRBJ2-2; the D is unclear. Germline V gene sequence: CDR1 GTSNPN, CDR2 SVGIG (reference sequence). The CDR3 has 13 residues. The V end lost 7 bases, the J end lost 1 base, and 10 bases lay between the germline ends.

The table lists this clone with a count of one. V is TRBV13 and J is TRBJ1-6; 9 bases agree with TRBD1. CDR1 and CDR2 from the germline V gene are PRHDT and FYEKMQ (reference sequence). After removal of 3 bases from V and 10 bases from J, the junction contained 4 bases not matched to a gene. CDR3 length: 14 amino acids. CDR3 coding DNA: TGTGCCAGCAGCTTCACAGGGGGCCAGTCACCCCTCCACTTT. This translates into CASSFTGGQSPLHF.

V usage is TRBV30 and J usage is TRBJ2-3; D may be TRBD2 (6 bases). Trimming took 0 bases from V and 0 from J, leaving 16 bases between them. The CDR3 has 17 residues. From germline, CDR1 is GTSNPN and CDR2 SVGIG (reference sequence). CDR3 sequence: CAWSVPGEGYSTDTQYF. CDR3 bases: TGTGCCTGGAGTGTACCGGGAGAAGGTTATAGCACAGATACGCAGTATTTT.

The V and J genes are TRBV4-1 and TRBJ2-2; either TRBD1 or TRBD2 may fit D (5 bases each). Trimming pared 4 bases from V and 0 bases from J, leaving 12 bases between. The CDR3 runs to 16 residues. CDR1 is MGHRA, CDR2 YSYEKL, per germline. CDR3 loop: CASSLERGSNTGELFF. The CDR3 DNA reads TGCGCCAGCAGCCTCGAGAGGGGATCGAACACCGGGGAGCTGTTTTTT.

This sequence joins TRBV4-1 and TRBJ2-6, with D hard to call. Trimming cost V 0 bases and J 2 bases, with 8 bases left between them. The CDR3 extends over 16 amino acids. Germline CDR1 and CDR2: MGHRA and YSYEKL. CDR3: CASSQDRVAGANVLTF. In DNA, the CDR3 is TGCGCCAGCAGCCAAGATCGGGTGGCTGGGGCCAACGTCCTGACTTTC.

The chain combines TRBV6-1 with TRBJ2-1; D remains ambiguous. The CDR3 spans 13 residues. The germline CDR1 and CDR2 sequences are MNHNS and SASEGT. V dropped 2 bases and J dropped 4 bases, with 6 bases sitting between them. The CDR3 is CASSEILYNEQFF. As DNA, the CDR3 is TGTGCCAGCAGTGAAATACTATACAATGAGCAGTTCTTC.

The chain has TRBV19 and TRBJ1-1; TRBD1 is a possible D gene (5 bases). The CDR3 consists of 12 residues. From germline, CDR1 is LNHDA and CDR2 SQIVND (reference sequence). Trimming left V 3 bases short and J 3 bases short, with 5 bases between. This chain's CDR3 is CASSIRDTEAFF. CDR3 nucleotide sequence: TGTGCCAGTAGTATCAGGGACACTGAAGCTTTCTTT.

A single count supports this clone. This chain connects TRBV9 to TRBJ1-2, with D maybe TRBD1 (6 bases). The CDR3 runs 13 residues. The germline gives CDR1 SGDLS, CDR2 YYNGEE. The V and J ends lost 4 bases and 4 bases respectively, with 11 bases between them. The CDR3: CASSSGGPYGYTF. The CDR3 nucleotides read TGTGCCAGCAGCTCGGGGGGGCCCTATGGCTACACCTTC. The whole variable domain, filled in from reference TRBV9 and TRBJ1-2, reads DSGVTQTPKHLITATGQRVTLRCSPRSGDLSVYWYQQSLDQGLQFLIQYYNGEERAKGNILERFSAQQFPDLHSELNLSSLELGDSALYFCASSSGGPYGYTFGSGTRLTVV.

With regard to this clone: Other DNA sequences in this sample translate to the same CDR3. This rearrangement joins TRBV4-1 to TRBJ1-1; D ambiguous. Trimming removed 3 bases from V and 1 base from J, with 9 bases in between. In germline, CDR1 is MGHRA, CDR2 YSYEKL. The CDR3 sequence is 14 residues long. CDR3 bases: TGCGCCAGCAGCCATACGACGGGGAACACTGAAGCTTTCTTT. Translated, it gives CASSHTTGNTEAFF.

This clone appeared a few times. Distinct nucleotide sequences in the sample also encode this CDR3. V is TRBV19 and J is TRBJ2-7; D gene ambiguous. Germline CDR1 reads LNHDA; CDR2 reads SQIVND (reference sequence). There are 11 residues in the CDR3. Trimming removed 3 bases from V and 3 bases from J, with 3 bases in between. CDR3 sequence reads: CASSIGYEQYF. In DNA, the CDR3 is TGTGCCAGTAGTATCGGCTACGAGCAGTACTTC.

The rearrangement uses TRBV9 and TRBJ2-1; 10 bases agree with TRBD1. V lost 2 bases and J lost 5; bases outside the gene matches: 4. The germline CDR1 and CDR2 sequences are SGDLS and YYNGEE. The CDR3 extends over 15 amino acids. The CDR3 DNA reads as TGTGCCAGCAGCGTCGGGACAGGGGATAACAATGAGCAGTTCTTC. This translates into CASSVGTGDNNEQFF.

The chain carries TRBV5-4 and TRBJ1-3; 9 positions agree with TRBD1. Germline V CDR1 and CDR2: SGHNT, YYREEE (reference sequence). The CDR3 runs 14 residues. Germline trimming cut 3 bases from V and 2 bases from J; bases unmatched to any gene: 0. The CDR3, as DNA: TGTGCCAGCAGCTGGGACAGGGCTGGAAACACCATATATTTT. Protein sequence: CASSWDRAGNTIYF.

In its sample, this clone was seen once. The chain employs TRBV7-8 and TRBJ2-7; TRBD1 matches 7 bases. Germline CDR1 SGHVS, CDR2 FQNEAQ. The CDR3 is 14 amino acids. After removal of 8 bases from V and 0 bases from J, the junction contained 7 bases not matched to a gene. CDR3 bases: TGTGCCAGCTTCGGACAGGAGAGCTCCTACGAGCAGTACTTC. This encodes CASFGQESSYEQYF.

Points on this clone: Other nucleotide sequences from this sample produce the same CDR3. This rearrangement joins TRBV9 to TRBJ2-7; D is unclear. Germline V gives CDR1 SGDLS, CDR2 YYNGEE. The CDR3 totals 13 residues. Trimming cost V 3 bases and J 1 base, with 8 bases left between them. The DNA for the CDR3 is TGTGCCAGCAGCGGAGGATCGTCCTACGAGCAGTACTTC. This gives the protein CASSGGSSYEQYF.

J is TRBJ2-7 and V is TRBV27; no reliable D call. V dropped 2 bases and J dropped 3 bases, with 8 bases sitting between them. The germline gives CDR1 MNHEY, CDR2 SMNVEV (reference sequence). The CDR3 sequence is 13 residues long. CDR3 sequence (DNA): TGTGCCAGCAGTTTAGGCTTCTTCTACGAGCAGTACTTC. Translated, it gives CASSLGFFYEQYF.

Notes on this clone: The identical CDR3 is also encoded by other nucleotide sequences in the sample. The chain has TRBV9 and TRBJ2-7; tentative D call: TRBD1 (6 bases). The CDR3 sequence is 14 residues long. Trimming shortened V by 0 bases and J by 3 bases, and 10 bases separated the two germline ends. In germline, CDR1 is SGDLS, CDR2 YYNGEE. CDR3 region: CASSVGGTNYEQYF. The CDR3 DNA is TGTGCCAGCAGCGTAGGGGGGACAAACTACGAGCAGTACTTC.

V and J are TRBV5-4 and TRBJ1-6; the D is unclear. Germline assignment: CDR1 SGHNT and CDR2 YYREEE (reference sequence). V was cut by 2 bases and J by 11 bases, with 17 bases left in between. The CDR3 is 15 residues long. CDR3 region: CASSLQGLAPTPLHF. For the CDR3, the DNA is TGTGCCAGCAGCTTACAAGGTCTGGCCCCGACACCCCTCCACTTT.

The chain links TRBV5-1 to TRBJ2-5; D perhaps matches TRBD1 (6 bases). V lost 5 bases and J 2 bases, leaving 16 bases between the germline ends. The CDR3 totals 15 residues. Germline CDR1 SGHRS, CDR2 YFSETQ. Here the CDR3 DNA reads TGCGCCAGCAGTGTAGGGGGACGCGAGCAAGAGACCCAGTACTTC. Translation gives CASSVGGREQETQYF. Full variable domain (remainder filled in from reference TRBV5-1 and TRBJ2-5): KAGVTQTPRYLIKTRGQQVTLSCSPISGHRSVSWYQQTPGQGLQFLFEYFSETQRNKGNFPGRFSGRQFSNSRSEMNVSTLELGDSALYLCASSVGGREQETQYFGPGTRLLVL.

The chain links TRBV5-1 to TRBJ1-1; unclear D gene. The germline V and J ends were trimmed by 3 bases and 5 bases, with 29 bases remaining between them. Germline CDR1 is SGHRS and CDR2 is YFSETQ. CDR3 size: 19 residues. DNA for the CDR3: TGCGCCAGCAGCTCGCTCCGACCGATCACCACTTTAGATGGGACTGAAGCTTTCTTT. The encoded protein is CASSSLRPITTLDGTEAFF.

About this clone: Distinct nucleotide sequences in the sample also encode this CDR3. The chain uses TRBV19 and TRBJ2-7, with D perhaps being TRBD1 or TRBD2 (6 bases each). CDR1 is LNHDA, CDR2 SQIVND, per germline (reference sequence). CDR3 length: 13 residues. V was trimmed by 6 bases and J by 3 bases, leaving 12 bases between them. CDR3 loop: CASSPGAGYEQYF. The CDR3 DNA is TGTGCCAGTAGCCCGGGGGCTGGCTACGAGCAGTACTTC.

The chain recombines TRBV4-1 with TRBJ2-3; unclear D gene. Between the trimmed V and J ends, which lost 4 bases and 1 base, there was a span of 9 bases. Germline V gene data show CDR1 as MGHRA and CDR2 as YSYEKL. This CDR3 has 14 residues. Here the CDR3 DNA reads TGCGCCAGCAGCCGAGAGACTGGCACAGATACGCAGTATTTT. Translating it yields CASSRETGTDTQYF.

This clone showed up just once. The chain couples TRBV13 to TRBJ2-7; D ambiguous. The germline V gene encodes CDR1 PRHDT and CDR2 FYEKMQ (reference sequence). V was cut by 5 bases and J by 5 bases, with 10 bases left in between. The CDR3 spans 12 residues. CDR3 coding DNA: TGTGCCAGCAGCCTTAATCGCGACGAGCAGTACTTC. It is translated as CASSLNRDEQYF.

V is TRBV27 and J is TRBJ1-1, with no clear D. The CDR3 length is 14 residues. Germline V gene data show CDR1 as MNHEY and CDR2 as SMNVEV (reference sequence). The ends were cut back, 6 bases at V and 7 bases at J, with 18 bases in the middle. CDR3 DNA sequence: TGTGCCAGCAGCCCTTATGGGCCAACTAATGAAGCTTTCTTT. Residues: CASSPYGPTNEAFF.

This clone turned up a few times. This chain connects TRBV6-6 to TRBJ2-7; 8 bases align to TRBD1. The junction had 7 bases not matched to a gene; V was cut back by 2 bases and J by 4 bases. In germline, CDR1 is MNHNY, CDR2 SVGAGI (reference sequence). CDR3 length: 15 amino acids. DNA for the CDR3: TGTGCCAGCAGTTACCCTGGACAGGGAATATACGAGCAGTACTTC. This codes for CASSYPGQGIYEQYF.

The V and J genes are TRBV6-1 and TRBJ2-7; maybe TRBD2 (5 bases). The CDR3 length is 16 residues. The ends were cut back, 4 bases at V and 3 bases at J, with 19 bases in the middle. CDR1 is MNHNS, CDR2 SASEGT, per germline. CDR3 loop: CASSVAPGSGGYEQYF. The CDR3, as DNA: TGTGCCAGCAGTGTGGCCCCGGGGTCTGGTGGCTACGAGCAGTACTTC.

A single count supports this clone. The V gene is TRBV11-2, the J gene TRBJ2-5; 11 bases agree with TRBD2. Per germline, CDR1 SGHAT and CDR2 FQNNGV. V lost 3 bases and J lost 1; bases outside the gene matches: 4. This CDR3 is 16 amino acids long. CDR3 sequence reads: CASSFETSGVQETQYF. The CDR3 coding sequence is TGTGCCAGCAGCTTCGAGACTAGCGGGGTCCAAGAGACCCAGTACTTC.

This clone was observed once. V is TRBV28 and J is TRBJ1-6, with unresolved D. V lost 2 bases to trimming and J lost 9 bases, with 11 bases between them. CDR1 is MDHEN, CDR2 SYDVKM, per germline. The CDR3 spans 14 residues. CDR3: CASSLRGFGSPLHF. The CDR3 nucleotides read TGTGCCAGCAGTTTACGGGGATTTGGTTCACCCCTCCACTTT.

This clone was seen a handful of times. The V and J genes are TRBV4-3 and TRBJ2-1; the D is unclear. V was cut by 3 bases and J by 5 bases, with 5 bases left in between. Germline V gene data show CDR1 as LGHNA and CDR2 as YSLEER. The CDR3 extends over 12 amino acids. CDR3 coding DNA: TGCGCCAGCAGCCAGGACGACAATGAGCAGTTCTTC. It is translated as CASSQDDNEQFF.

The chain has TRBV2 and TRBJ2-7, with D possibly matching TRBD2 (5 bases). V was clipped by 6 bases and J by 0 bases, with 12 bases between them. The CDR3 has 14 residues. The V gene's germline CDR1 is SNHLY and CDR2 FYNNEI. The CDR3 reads CASSDTEGSYEQYF. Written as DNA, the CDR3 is TGTGCCAGCAGCGACACAGAGGGCTCCTACGAGCAGTACTTC. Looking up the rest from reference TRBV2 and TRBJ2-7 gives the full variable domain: EPEVTQTPSHQVTQMGQEVILRCVPISNHLYFYWYRQILGQKVEFLVSFYNNEISEKSEIFDDQFSVERPDGSNFTLKIRSTKLEDSAMYFCASSDTEGSYEQYFGPGTRLTVT.

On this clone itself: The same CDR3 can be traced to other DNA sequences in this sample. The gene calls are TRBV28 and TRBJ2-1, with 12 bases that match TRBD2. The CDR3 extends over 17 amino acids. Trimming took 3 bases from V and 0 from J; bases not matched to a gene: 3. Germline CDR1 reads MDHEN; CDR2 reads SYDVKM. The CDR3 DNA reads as TGTGCCAGCAGTTTCCGACTAGCGGGAGACTCCTACAATGAGCAGTTCTTC. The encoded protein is CASSFRLAGDSYNEQFF.

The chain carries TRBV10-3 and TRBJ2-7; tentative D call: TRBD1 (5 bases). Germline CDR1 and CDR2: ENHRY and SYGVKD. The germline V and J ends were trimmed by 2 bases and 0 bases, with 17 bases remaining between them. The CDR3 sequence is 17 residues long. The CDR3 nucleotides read TGTGCCATCAGTGAGCAGGGTGACAGAAAAAGCTCCTACGAGCAGTACTTC. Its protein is CAISEQGDRKSSYEQYF.

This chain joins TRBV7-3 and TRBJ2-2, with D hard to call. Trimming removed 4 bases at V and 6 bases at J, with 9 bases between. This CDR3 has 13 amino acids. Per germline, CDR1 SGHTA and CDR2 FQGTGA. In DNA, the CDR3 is TGTGCCAGCAGCTCCTCCTATTCCGGGGAGCTGTTTTTT. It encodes CASSSSYSGELFF.